The 15 T cell receptor beta chains in this list originate from one sample, sequenced in a study of cytomegalovirus exposure and HLA in healthy donors. The PCR made use of 60 Vbeta and 13 Jbeta primers. Some clones are missing from TCRdb's copy, which holds only in-frame ones; the method was immunoSEQ multiplex PCR. The sample has over 80,000 clones; over 65% are singletons. Material: PBMCs. The source of these receptors is a man in his sixties in good health and CMV-seropositive.

The chain has TRBV13 and TRBJ2-3; 8 bases match TRBD2. Germline V gene sequence: CDR1 PRHDT, CDR2 FYEKMQ (reference sequence). This CDR3 is built from 17 residues. V dropped 4 bases and J dropped 1; count of bases not matched to a gene: 10. CDR3 sequence: CASSYARELAGTDTQYF. Here the CDR3 DNA reads TGTGCCAGCAGCTACGCCAGGGAACTAGCGGGCACAGATACGCAGTATTTT.

This clone was detected a few times. The chain employs TRBV10-3 and TRBJ1-1; 10 nucleotides agree with TRBD1. With 10 bases clipped from V and 7 bases from J, the junction kept 9 bases outside the gene matches. CDR3 length: 13 residues. From germline, CDR1 is ENHRY and CDR2 SYGVKD. The CDR3 here is CATETGGVDEAFF. As DNA, the CDR3 is TGTGCCACCGAGACAGGGGGCGTTGATGAAGCTTTCTTT.

The chain recombines TRBV15 with TRBJ1-4; D is ambiguous. The ends were cut back, 8 bases at V and 3 bases at J, with 13 bases in the middle. The CDR3 is made up of 14 amino acids. Germline CDR1 and CDR2: LNHNV and YYDKDF (reference sequence). As DNA, the CDR3 is TGTGCCACCTCTTATTCCGTATCTAATGAAAAACTGTTTTTT. Protein: CATSYSVSNEKLFF.

The chain employs TRBV6-6 and TRBJ2-5; 8 positions agree with TRBD2. From germline, CDR1 is MNHNY and CDR2 SVGAGI (reference sequence). J was trimmed by 4 bases and V by 6 bases; bases with no gene match: 7. The CDR3 sequence is 14 residues long. For the CDR3, the DNA is TGTGCCAGCAGGTCGGGGGGGCGAGGAGAGACCCAGTACTTC. This codes for CASRSGGRGETQYF.

The V call is TRBV5-1, the J call TRBJ2-7, with 12 bases fitting TRBD2. Germline loops: CDR1 SGHRS, CDR2 YFSETQ. There are 17 residues in the CDR3. J gave up 6 bases and V 4 bases, and 14 bases lay outside the gene matches. The CDR3 spells CASSPSLAGGTQIEQYF. CDR3 coding DNA: TGCGCCAGCAGCCCCAGTCTAGCGGGGGGGACTCAGATCGAGCAGTACTTC.

The chain recombines TRBV7-2 with TRBJ2-6, with 11 nucleotides matching TRBD1. After removal of 0 bases from V and 0 bases from J, the junction contained 4 bases not matched to a gene. The length of the CDR3 is 19 residues. Looked up from germline, CDR1 is SGHTA and CDR2 is FQGNSA. CDR3 in DNA: TGTGCCAGCAGCTTAGCCGGGACAGGGGGTGCCTCTGGGGCCAACGTCCTGACTTTC. Translated: CASSLAGTGGASGANVLTF.

This rearrangement joins TRBV9 to TRBJ1-2; no reliable D call. The CDR3 consists of 12 residues. With 4 bases removed from V and 4 bases from J, the gap between germline ends came to 8 bases. Germline CDR1 SGDLS, CDR2 YYNGEE. The CDR3 spells CASSPLGYGYTF. Here the CDR3 DNA reads TGTGCCAGCAGCCCCCTAGGCTATGGCTACACCTTC.

V and J are TRBV5-4 and TRBJ1-4; D may be TRBD1 (5 bases). The CDR3 has 14 residues. Germline lookup yields CDR1 SGHNT and CDR2 YYREEE (reference sequence). Trimming removed 1 base from V and 4 bases from J, with 8 bases in between. The CDR3 bases are TGTGCCAGCAGCTTGTCGGGGGGTAATGAAAAACTGTTTTTT. Encoded protein: CASSLSGGNEKLFF.

The chain employs TRBV6-4 and TRBJ2-2, with TRBD1 as a possible D gene (5 bases). V was shortened by 3 bases and J by 5 bases, with 13 bases between the two germline ends. The CDR3 covers 15 residues. Germline assignment: CDR1 MRHNA and CDR2 SNTAGT. The CDR3: CASSEVGRATGELFF. DNA of the CDR3: TGTGCCAGCAGTGAAGTTGGCAGGGCTACCGGGGAGCTGTTTTTT.

The gene calls are TRBV14 and TRBJ1-2; D is perhaps TRBD1 (5 bases). Germline loops: CDR1 SGHDN, CDR2 FVKESK. The ends were cut back, 6 bases at V and 12 bases at J, with 14 bases in the middle. This CDR3 spans 11 amino acids. Written as DNA, the CDR3 is TGTGCCAGCAGAGATAGGGGCGCACACACCTTC. Its protein product is CASRDRGAHTF.

J is TRBJ1-2 and V is TRBV29-1; no clear D. Between the trimmed V and J ends, which lost 5 bases and 5 bases, there was a span of 12 bases. Germline V lookup: CDR1 SQVTM, CDR2 ANQGSEA. This CDR3 has 12 residues. The CDR3 bases are TGCAGCGTTCTCTGGGCTGATTATGGCTACACCTTC. Residues: CSVLWADYGYTF.

This clone came up once. The J gene is TRBJ2-5, the V gene TRBV5-1; possibly TRBD1 for D (5 bases). The closer fit of TRBJ2-7 to the DNA end suggests the J call may be wrong. In germline, CDR1 is SGHRS, CDR2 YFSETQ. The CDR3 runs 14 residues. CDR3 in DNA: TGCGCCAGCAGCTTTAGCAGGGCAGGGTACGAGCAGTACTTC. Translating it yields CASSFSRAGYEQYF.

The chain employs TRBV18 and TRBJ1-4; D might be TRBD1 (6 bases). Between the trimmed V and J ends, which lost 3 bases and 3 bases, there was a span of 8 bases. This CDR3 has 14 amino acids. CDR1 and CDR2 (germline): KGHSH, LQKENI. CDR3 nucleotide sequence: TGTGCCAGCTCACCGGGGGCAGCTAATGAAAAACTGTTTTTT. It translates to CASSPGAANEKLFF.

This rearrangement joins TRBV5-4 to TRBJ2-1; 12 bases agree with TRBD2. The CDR3 consists of 12 residues. V gave up 8 bases and J gave up 13 bases; unmatched junction bases: 7. Germline CDR1 and CDR2: SGHNT and YYREEE (reference sequence). CDR3: CASPGLAGPQFF. In DNA, the CDR3 is TGTGCCAGTCCGGGACTAGCGGGCCCACAGTTCTTC.

This clone was seen a handful of times. The V and J genes are TRBV5-4 and TRBJ2-7; TRBD2 agrees at 9 bases. The CDR3 sequence is 15 residues long. CDR1 is SGHNT, CDR2 YYREEE, per germline (reference sequence). J was trimmed by 5 bases and V by 6 bases; bases with no gene match: 12. The CDR3 is CASNPGTSPNHEQYF. CDR3 nucleotides: TGTGCCAGCAACCCCGGGACTAGCCCGAACCACGAGCAGTACTTC.